One TCR beta chain is described in this entry. This sample was included in a study of blood T cell repertoires in COVID-19. Study-level information: The United States, Italy and Spain supplied acute and convalescent COVID-19 samples. The analysed material was cDNA or gDNA that came from T cells, B-cell-depleted T cells, or PBMCs.

Per germline, CDR1 MNHEY and CDR2 SVGAGI. The CDR3 has 15 amino acids. The V gene end was trimmed by 1 base and the J gene end by 2 bases; junction bases not matched to a gene: 4. Original methodology: Scientists estimated how many nucleated cells there were by amplifying reference gene primers. TCRdb's table, derived via immunoSEQ multiplex PCR, lists solely in-frame clones and lacks some. V, J and clone size are those of that table, while D and trimming were read from the DNA. The sample lists fewer than 350,000 clones, around 81% seen once, with 2.5% to 3% in the top ten. Source material: peripheral blood. This receptor was identified in a woman in her fifties or sixties with active or convalescent COVID-19. This chain connects TRBV6-5 to TRBJ2-7; TRBD1 matches 8 bases. The CDR3 nucleotides read TGTGCCAGCAGTTACTTGCAGGGGGCGGCCTACGAGCAGTACTTC. It yields the protein CASSYLQGAAYEQYF.